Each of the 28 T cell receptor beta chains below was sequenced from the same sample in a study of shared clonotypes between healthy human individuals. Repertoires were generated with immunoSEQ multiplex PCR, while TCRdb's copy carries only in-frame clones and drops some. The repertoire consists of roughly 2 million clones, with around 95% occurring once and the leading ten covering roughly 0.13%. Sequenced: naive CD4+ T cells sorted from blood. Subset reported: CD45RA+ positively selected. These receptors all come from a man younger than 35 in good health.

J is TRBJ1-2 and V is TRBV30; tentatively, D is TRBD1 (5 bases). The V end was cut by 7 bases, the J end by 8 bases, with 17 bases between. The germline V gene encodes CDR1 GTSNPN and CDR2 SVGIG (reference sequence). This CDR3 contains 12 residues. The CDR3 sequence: CAFSGTGNGYTF. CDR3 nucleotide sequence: TGTGCCTTCAGTGGAACAGGTAACGGCTACACCTTC.

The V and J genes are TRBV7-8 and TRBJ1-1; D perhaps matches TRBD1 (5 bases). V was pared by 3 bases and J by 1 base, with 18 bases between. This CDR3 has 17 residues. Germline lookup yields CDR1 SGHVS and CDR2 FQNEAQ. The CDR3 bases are TGTGCCAGCAGCTTCCTCAGGGCAGGCAACCCGAACACTGAAGCTTTCTTT. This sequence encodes CASSFLRAGNPNTEAFF.

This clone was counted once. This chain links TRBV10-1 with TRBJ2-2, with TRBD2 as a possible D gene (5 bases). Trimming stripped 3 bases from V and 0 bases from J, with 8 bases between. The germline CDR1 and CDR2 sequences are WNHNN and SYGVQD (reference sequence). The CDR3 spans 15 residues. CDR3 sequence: CASSDGGPNTGELFF. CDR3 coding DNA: TGCGCCAGCAGTGACGGCGGGCCGAACACCGGGGAGCTGTTTTTT.

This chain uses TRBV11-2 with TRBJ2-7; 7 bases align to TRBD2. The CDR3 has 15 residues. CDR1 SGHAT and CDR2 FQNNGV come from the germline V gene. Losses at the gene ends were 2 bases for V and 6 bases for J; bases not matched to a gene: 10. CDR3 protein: CASSLLSGAGREQYF. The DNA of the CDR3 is TGTGCCAGCAGCTTACTGAGCGGGGCGGGGCGCGAGCAGTACTTC.

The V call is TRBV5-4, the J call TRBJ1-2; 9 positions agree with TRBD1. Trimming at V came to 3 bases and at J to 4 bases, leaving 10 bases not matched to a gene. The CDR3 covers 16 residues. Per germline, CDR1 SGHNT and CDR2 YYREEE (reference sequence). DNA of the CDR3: TGTGCCAGCAGCTGGGGGGGACAGGGATTTTCCTATGGCTACACCTTC. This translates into CASSWGGQGFSYGYTF.

The CDR3 region is CASSPATPETQYF. In nucleotides, the CDR3 is TGTGCCAGCAGTCCTGCTACCCCGGAGACCCAGTACTTC. V usage is TRBV27 and J usage is TRBJ2-5; D is ambiguous. The CDR3 loop spans 13 amino acids. The V gene lost 5 bases and the J gene lost 5 bases, with 12 bases spanning the gap. In germline, CDR1 is MNHEY, CDR2 SMNVEV (reference sequence).

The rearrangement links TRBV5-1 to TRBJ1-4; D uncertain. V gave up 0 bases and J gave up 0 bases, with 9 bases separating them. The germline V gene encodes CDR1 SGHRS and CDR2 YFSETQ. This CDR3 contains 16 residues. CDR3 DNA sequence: TGCGCCAGCAGCTTGGGGACCCCAGCAACTAATGAAAAACTGTTTTTT. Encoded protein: CASSLGTPATNEKLFF.

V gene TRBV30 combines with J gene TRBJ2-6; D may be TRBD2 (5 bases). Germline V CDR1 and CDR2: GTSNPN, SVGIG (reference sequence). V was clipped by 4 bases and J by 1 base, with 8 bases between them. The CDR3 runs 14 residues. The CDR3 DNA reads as TGTGCCTGGATTGGGGAGTCTGGGGCCAACGTCCTGACTTTC. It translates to CAWIGESGANVLTF. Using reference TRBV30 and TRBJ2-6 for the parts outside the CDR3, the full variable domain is SQTIHQWPATLVQPVGSPLSLECTVEGTSNPNLYWYRQAAGRGLQLLFYSVGIGQISSEVPQNLSASRPQDRQFILSSKKLLLSDSGFYLCAWIGESGANVLTFGAGSRLTVL.

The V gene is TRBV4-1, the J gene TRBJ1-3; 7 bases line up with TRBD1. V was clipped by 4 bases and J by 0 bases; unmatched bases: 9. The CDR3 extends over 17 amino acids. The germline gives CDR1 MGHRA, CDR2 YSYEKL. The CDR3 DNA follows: TGCGCCAGCAGCCGGACAGGCCCAACCGACTCTGGAAACACCATATATTTT. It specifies CASSRTGPTDSGNTIYF.

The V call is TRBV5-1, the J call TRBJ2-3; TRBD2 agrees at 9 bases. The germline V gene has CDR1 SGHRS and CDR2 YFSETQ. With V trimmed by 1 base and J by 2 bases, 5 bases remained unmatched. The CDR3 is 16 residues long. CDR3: CASSLMASGVTDTQYF. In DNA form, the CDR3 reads TGCGCCAGCAGCTTGATGGCTAGCGGGGTCACAGATACGCAGTATTTT.

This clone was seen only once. CDR3: CSVGGRLTNTEAFF. DNA for the CDR3: TGCAGCGTCGGCGGCAGGCTGACGAACACTGAAGCTTTCTTT. V gene TRBV29-1 combines with J gene TRBJ1-1; D unresolved. From germline, CDR1 is SQVTM and CDR2 ANQGSEA. V was clipped by 6 bases and J by 1 base, with 15 bases between them. The CDR3 loop spans 14 amino acids. The variable domain in full, completed from reference TRBV29-1 and TRBJ1-1, reads SAVISQKPSRDICQRGTSLTIQCQVDSQVTMMFWYRQQPGQSLTLIATANQGSEATYESGFVIDKFPISRPNLTFSTLTVSNMSPEDSSIYLCSVGGRLTNTEAFFGQGTRLTVV.

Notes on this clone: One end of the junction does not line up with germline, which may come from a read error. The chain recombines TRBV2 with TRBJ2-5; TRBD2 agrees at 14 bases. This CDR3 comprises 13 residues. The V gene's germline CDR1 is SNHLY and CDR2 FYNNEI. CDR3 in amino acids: CASSGGLAGAPDF. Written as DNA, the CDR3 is TGTGCCAGCAGTGGGGGACTAGCGGGGGCCCCTGACTTC.

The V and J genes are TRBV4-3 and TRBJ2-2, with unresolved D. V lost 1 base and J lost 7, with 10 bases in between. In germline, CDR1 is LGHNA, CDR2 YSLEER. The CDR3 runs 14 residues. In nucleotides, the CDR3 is TGCGCCAGCAGCCAAGGCCCGAAGATCGGGGAGCTGTTTTTT. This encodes CASSQGPKIGELFF.

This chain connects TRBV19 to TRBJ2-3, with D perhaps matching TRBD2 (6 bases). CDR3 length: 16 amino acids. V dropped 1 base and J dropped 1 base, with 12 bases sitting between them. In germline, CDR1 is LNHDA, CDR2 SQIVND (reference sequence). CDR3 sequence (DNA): TGTGCCAGTAGTATAGGTCGGGGAGGCGGCACAGATACGCAGTATTTT. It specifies CASSIGRGGGTDTQYF.

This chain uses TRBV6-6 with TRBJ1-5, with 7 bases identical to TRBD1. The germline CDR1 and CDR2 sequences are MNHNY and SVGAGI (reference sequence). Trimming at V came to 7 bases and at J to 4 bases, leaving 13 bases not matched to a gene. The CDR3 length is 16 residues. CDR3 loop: CASNLAGGMENQPQHF. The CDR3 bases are TGTGCCAGCAATTTGGCAGGGGGGATGGAAAATCAGCCCCAGCATTTT.

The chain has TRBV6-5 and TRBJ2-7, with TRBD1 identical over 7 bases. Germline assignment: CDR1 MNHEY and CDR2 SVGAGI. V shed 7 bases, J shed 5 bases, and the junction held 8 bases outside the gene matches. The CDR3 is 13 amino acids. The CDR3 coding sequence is TGTGCCAGCACCAGACGACAGGGCCACGAGCAGTACTTC. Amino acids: CASTRRQGHEQYF.

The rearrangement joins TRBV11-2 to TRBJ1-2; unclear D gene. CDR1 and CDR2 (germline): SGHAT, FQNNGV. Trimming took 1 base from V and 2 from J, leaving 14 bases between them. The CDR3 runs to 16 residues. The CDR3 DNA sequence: TGTGCCAGCAGCTTAGCGTCAGGTACATTCAACTATGGCTACACCTTC. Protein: CASSLASGTFNYGYTF.

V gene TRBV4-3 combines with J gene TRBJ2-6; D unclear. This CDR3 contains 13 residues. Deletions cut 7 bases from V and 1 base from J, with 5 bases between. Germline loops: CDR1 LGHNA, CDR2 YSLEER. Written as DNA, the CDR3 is TGCGCCAGCACCCAGTCTGGGGCCAACGTCCTGACTTTC. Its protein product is CASTQSGANVLTF.

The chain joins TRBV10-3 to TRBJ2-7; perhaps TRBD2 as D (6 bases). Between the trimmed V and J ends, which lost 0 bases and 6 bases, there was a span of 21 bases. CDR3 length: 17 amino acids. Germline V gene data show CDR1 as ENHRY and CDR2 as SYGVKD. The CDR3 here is CAISESMSIKGAGEQYF. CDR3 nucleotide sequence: TGTGCCATCAGTGAGTCGATGAGTATAAAAGGAGCGGGCGAGCAGTACTTC.

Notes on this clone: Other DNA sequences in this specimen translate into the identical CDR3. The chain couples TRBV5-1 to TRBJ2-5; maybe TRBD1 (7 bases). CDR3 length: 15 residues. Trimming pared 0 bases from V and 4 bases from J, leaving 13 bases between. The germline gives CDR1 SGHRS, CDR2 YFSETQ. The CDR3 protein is CASSLAGQGGETQYF. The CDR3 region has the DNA TGCGCCAGCAGCTTGGCTGGGCAGGGGGGAGAGACCCAGTACTTC.

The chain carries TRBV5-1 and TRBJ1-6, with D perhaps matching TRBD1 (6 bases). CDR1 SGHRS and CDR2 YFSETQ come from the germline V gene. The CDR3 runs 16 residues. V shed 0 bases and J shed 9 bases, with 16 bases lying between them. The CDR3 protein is CASSLAKGVGASPLHF. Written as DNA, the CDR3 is TGCGCCAGCAGCTTGGCCAAGGGGGTAGGGGCTTCACCCCTCCACTTT. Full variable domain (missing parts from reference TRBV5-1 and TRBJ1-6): KAGVTQTPRYLIKTRGQQVTLSCSPISGHRSVSWYQQTPGQGLQFLFEYFSETQRNKGNFPGRFSGRQFSNSRSEMNVSTLELGDSALYLCASSLAKGVGASPLHFGNGTRLTVT.

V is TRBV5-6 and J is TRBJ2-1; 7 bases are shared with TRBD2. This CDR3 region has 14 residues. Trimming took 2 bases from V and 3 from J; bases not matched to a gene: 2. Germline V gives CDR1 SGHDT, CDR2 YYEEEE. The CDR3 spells CASSFQRGYNEQFF. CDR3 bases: TGTGCCAGCAGCTTCCAGCGGGGCTACAATGAGCAGTTCTTC.

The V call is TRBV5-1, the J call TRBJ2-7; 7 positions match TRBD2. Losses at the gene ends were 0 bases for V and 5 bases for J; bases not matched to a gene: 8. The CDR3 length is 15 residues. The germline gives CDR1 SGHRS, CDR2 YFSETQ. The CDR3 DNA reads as TGCGCCAGCAGCTTGGCCATGGCGGGAGTCCACGAGCAGTACTTC. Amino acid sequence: CASSLAMAGVHEQYF.

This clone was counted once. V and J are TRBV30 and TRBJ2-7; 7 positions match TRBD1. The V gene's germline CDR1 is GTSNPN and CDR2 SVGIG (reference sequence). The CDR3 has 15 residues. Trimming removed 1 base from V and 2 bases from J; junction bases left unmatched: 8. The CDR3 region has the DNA TGTGCCTGGAGTGGGGGACAGCATAGCACCTACGAGCAGTACTTC. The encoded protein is CAWSGGQHSTYEQYF. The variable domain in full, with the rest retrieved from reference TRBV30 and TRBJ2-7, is SQTIHQWPATLVQPVGSPLSLECTVEGTSNPNLYWYRQAAGRGLQLLFYSVGIGQISSEVPQNLSASRPQDRQFILSSKKLLLSDSGFYLCAWSGGQHSTYEQYFGPGTRLTVT.

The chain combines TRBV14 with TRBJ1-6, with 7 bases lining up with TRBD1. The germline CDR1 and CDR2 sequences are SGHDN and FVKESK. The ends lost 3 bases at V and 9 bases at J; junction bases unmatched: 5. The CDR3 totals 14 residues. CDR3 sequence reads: CASSQGTERSPLHF. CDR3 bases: TGTGCCAGCAGCCAGGGGACAGAGCGTTCACCCCTCCACTTT.

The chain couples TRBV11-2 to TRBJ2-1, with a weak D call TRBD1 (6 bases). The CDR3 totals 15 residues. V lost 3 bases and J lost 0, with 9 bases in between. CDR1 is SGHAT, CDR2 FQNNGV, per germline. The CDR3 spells CASSLGASSYNEQFF. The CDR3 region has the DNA TGTGCCAGCAGCTTGGGGGCGAGCTCCTACAATGAGCAGTTCTTC.

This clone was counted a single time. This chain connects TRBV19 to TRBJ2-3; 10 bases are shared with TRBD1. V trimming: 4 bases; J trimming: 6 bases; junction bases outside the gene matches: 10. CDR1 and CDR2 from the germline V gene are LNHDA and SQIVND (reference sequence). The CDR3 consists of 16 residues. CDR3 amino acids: CASSTRGQGIRDTQYF. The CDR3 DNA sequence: TGTGCCAGTAGTACCCGGGGACAGGGGATAAGGGATACGCAGTATTTT. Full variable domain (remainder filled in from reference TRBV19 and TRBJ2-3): DGGITQSPKYLFRKEGQNVTLSCEQNLNHDAMYWYRQDPGQGLRLIYYSQIVNDFQKGDIAEGYSVSREKKESFPLTVTSAQKNPTAFYLCASSTRGQGIRDTQYFGPGTRLTVL.

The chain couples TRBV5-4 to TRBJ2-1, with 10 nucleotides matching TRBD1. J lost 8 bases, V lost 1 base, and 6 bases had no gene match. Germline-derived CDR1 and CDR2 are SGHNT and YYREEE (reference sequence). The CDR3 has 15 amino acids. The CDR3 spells CASSLSGTGVYEQFF. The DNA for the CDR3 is TGTGCCAGCAGCTTGTCCGGGACAGGGGTTTATGAGCAGTTCTTC.